Here is one T cell receptor beta chain with its context. The antigen it binds to is not known. Per-base quality was not reported, and no clone a single base away is much larger than it. CDR1 and CDR2 (SQVTM, ANQGSEA) derive from the germline V gene. From the cysteine up to the phenylalanine, the CDR3 has a length of 12 residues. Solely the CDR3 DNA is kept, with 36 bases framed from the first base. The V and J ends are trimmed by 4 bases and 2 bases, leaving 8 bases between them. This entry comes from a study of OX40 agonist ivuxolimab in advanced cancers. For the wider study: Ivuxolimab was an agonistic, fully human IgG2 monoclonal antibody directed against OX40 (CD134), a costimulatory receptor. Of the 50 or so patients in dose escalation, 19 had hepatocellular carcinoma, about 15 had melanoma, 9 had renal cell carcinoma and 9 had head and neck cancer. In the dose-escalation cohort, 82.7% of patients were male, and the mean age was approximately 60 years, with a range of roughly 23 to 85. The paper covers the monotherapy dose-escalation part of the phase I ivuxolimab trial, which included N ≈ 50 patients. Peripheral TCRbeta sequencing was intended to test whether TCR sequence diversity was altered and clonal T-cell expansion was caused by ivuxolimab. Intravenous ivuxolimab was administered to patients every 2 weeks at six dose levels: 0.01, 0.1, 0.3, 1.5, 3 and 10 mg/kg. Patients were allowed to have had prior anti-PD-1, anti-PD-L1 or anti-CTLA-4 therapy, and 30% to 40% of the dose-escalation patients had been treated with checkpoint inhibitors. Three dose-escalation patients achieved partial responses, one with hepatocellular carcinoma and two with cutaneous melanoma. Findings and caveats that apply to the study as a whole: The antigen specificity of the peripheral T cells that underwent clonal expansion was not determined. After ivuxolimab, expanded clones were on average more numerous among CD8+ T cells than among CD4+ T cells. At doses of 0.1 to 3.0 mg/kg, clonal expansion of both CD4+ and CD8+ T cells in blood was seen between baseline and week 6. Low levels of normalized T-cell clonal expansion were also seen in some nonresponding patients. In partial responders in the 0.1-3.0 mg/kg groups, normalized peripheral clonal expansion was found to be among the lowest, especially among CD8+ T cells.

Patients with autoimmune disease history or receiving systemic immunosuppression were excluded from the trial. Peripheral blood for TCR sequencing was collected from all dose cohorts at baseline, on cycle 4 day 1, and on cycle 7 day 1. The samples were taken from a phase I, first-in-human, multicenter, open-label dose-escalation trial of ivuxolimab. The trial enrolled adults with locally advanced or metastatic head and neck squamous cell, hepatocellular, melanoma or renal cell carcinoma. Before TCR sequencing, CD4+ T cells and CD8+ T cells from peripheral blood were sorted into separate populations. For sequencing of the TCRbeta CDR3 region, genomic DNA was extracted from the sorted cells. The immunoSEQ Assay was used to sequence the TCRbeta CDR3 regions. Imported from immuneACCESS, the table was reduced by TCRdb to in-frame sequences with V and J called. These copies leave out some clones; in studies compared against another copy, an unresolved V gene accounts for under half, and the cause of the remainder is not known. For this sample there are around 18,000 clones; about 80% appear just once. Together, the top ten hold around 15% of the sample.

The TCR was taken from an adult with an advanced solid tumor such as melanoma, head and neck, liver or kidney cancer. Sequencing used CD4+ or CD8+ T cells sorted from blood, obtained in a trial of the OX40 agonist ivuxolimab. The sequence is built from TRBV29-1 and TRBJ1-1; matching of 5 bases hints at TRBD1 as the D gene. The CDR3 has the sequence CSVGGDNTEAFF. The DNA sequence reads TGCAGCGTTGGCGGGGACAACACTGAAGCTTTCTTT.